The entry that follows covers one T cell receptor beta chain sequence. Antigen specificity is unknown. The sample is drawn from a study of shared clonotypes between healthy human individuals. Study context: Donors had three CD4 naive, three CD4 memory, two CD8 naive and one CD8 memory plate apiece.

Assay execution proceeded at the deep level. The data were produced by immunoSEQ multiplex PCR, yet TCRdb's version contains in-frame clones alone and is incomplete. The table shows about 1.1 million clones, with 75% to 80% occurring only once. In the CD4+ fraction, cells were divided into CD45RA+ naive and CD45RA-negative memory subsets. Germline CDR1 MDHEN, CDR2 SYDVKM. This CDR3 has 15 residues. The ends lost 7 bases at V and 10 bases at J; junction bases unmatched: 14. Study-level points and caveats: The small donor group covered limited genetic and exposure diversity.

The sequence came from a young man in good health. Some clones in this sample may be carry-over from other donors' samples. Sequenced material: memory CD4+ T cells from PBMCs. Subset indicated: CD45RA-negative fraction. This chain links TRBV28 with TRBJ1-4; 8 nucleotides agree with TRBD1. The CDR3 spells CASNPWGQATLKLFF. The CDR3, as DNA: TGTGCCAGCAATCCCTGGGGACAGGCAACCTTAAAACTGTTTTTT.